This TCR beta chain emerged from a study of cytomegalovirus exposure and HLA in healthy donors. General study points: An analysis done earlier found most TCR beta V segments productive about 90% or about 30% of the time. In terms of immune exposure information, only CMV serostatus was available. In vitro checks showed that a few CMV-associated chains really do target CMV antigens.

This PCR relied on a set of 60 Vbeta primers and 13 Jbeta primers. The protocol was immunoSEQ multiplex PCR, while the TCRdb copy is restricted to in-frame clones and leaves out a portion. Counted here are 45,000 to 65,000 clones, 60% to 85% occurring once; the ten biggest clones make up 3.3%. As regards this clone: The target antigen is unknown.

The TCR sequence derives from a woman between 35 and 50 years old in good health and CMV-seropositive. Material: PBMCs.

For the CDR3, the DNA is TGTGCCAGTAGTAAACACAGGGCGGGCGAAAAACTGTTTTTT. Translated, it gives CASSKHRAGEKLFF. The V call is TRBV19, the J call TRBJ1-4; tentatively, D is TRBD1 (6 bases). Germline V gives CDR1 LNHDA, CDR2 SQIVND (reference sequence). V was cut by 4 bases and J by 8 bases, with 14 bases left in between. This CDR3 comprises 14 residues.